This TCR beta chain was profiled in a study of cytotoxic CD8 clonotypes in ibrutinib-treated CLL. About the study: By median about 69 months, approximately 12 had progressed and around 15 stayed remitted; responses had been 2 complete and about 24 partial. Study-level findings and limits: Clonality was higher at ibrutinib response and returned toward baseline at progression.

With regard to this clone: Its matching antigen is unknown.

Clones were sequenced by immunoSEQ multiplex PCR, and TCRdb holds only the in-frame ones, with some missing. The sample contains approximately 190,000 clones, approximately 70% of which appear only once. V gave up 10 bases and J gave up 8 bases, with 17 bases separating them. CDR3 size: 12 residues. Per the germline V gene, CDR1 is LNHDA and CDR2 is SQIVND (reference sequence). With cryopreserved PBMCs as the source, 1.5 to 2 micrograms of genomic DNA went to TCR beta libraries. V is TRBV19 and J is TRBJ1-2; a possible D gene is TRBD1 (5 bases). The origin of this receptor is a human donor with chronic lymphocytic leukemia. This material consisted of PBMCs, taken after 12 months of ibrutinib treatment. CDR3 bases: TGTGCCACTGAAGGCGGGGCTCGGGGCTACACCTTC. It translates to CATEGGARGYTF.